The 9 T cell receptor beta chains below all came from one sample that was sequenced in a study of monozygotic twins with cystic fibrosis. Here immunoSEQ multiplex PCR was the method, and the copy in TCRdb shows in-frame clones only, minus some. The repertoire consists of some 20,000 clones, with approximately 87% occurring once and the leading ten covering around 1.2%. Sequenced: blood. These receptors all stem from a woman aged 25-40 years with cystic fibrosis.

On this clone: Germline is not matched at one junction end, which may reflect a read error. The J gene is TRBJ2-1, the V gene TRBV6-1; D is tentatively TRBD1 or TRBD2 (5 bases each). The CDR3 runs to 12 residues. Germline V gene sequence: CDR1 MNHNS, CDR2 SASEGT. DNA of the CDR3: TGTGCCAGCACCGAGGCCCCGGGACGTTTCGTCTTC. The encoded protein is CASTEAPGRFVF.

This rearrangement joins TRBV5-4 to TRBJ2-1; no reliable D call. The V and J ends lost 0 bases and 8 bases respectively, with 12 bases between them. The germline V gene encodes CDR1 SGHNT and CDR2 YYREEE (reference sequence). This CDR3 spans 14 amino acids. The CDR3 bases are TGTGCCAGCAGCTTGGGATTAGCAAGCGATGAGCAGTTCTTC. This translates into CASSLGLASDEQFF. Looking up the rest from reference TRBV5-4 and TRBJ2-1 gives the full variable domain: ETGVTQSPTHLIKTRGQQVTLRCSSQSGHNTVSWYQQALGQGPQFIFQYYREEENGRGNFPPRFSGLQFPNYSSELNVNALELDDSALYLCASSLGLASDEQFFGPGTRLTVL.

V usage is TRBV6-1 and J usage is TRBJ1-5, with TRBD1 matching 9 bases. Per germline, CDR1 MNHNS and CDR2 SASEGT. CDR3 size: 16 residues. Germline trimming cut 4 bases from V and 0 bases from J; bases unmatched to any gene: 4. CDR3 in DNA: TGTGCCAGCAGTGCCGGGACAGGGTATAGCAATCAGCCCCAGCATTTT. It specifies CASSAGTGYSNQPQHF.

This sequence joins TRBV7-8 and TRBJ2-5, with D perhaps matching TRBD1 (5 bases). With 6 bases removed from V and 5 bases from J, the gap between germline ends came to 13 bases. In germline, CDR1 is SGHVS, CDR2 FQNEAQ. This CDR3 spans 13 amino acids. The chain's CDR3 is CASSSWGEETQYF. In DNA, the CDR3 is TGTGCCAGCAGTTCGTGGGGCGAGGAGACCCAGTACTTC.

This chain uses TRBV6-5 with TRBJ2-7; D unclear. Germline V gene data show CDR1 as MNHEY and CDR2 as SVGAGI. Trimming took off 4 bases at V and 2 bases at J, with 15 bases between the two ends. CDR3 length: 15 residues. Here the CDR3 reads CASSWVAAPTYEQYF. Here the CDR3 DNA reads TGTGCCAGCAGTTGGGTGGCAGCGCCGACCTACGAGCAGTACTTC.

This clone was detected only once. The rearrangement uses TRBV11-2 and TRBJ1-3, with D unresolved. The CDR3 covers 13 residues. Per the germline V gene, CDR1 is SGHAT and CDR2 is FQNNGV. Trimming cost V 1 base and J 3 bases, with 4 bases left between them. CDR3 loop: CASSLAGGNTIYF. In nucleotides, the CDR3 is TGTGCCAGCAGCTTAGCAGGTGGAAACACCATATATTTT.

The chain is built from TRBV9 and TRBJ2-3; D unclear. Deletions cut 0 bases from V and 0 bases from J, with 11 bases between. CDR1 SGDLS and CDR2 YYNGEE come from the germline V gene. The CDR3 is 16 residues long. CDR3 sequence reads: CASSVAYRPSTDTQYF. The CDR3 DNA reads TGTGCCAGCAGCGTAGCTTACAGACCTAGCACAGATACGCAGTATTTT.

The chain joins TRBV9 to TRBJ2-1; TRBD1 might be the D (5 bases). Germline CDR1 reads SGDLS; CDR2 reads YYNGEE. The CDR3 has 14 amino acids. Between the trimmed V and J ends, which lost 6 bases and 3 bases, there was a span of 13 bases. The CDR3 DNA sequence: TGTGCCAGCAACCCCGACAGTTTCTACAATGAGCAGTTCTTC. It yields the protein CASNPDSFYNEQFF. Full variable domain (missing parts from reference TRBV9 and TRBJ2-1): DSGVTQTPKHLITATGQRVTLRCSPRSGDLSVYWYQQSLDQGLQFLIQYYNGEERAKGNILERFSAQQFPDLHSELNLSSLELGDSALYFCASNPDSFYNEQFFGPGTRLTVL.

The chain is built from TRBV6-5 and TRBJ2-3; D gene ambiguous. This CDR3 is 10 amino acids long. Trimming shortened V by 8 bases and J by 1 base, and 1 base separated the two germline ends. Germline values: CDR1 MNHEY, CDR2 SVGAGI. The CDR3 DNA sequence: TGTGCCAGCGGCACAGATACGCAGTATTTT. This sequence encodes CASGTDTQYF.